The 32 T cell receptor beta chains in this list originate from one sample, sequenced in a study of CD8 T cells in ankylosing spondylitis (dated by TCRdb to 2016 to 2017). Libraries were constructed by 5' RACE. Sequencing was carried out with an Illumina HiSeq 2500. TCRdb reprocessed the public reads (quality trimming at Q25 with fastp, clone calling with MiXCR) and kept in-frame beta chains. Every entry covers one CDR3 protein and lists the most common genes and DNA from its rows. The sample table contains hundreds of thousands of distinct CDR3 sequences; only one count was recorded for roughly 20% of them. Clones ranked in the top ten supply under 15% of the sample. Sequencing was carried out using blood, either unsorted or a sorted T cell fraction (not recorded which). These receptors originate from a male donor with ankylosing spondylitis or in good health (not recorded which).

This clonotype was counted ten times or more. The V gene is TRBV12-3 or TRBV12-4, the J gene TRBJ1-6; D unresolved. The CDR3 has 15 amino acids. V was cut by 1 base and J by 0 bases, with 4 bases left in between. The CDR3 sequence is CASSLGSSYNSPLHF. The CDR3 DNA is TGTGCCAGCAGTTTAGGGAGCTCCTATAATTCACCCCTCCACTTT.

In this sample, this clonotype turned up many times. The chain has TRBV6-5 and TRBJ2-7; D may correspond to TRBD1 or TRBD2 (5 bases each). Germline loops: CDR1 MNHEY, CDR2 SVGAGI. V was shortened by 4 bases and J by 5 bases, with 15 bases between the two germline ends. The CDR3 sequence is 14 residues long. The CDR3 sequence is CASSLFGAFNEQYF. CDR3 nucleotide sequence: TGTGCCAGCAGTTTGTTCGGGGCGTTCAACGAGCAGTACTTC.

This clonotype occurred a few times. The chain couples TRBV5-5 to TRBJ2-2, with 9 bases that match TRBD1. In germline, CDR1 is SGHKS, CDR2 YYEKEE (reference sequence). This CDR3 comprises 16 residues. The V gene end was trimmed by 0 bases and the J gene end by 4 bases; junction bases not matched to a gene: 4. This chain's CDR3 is CASSLAGQGVTGELFF. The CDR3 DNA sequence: TGTGCCAGCAGCTTGGCGGGACAGGGAGTCACCGGGGAGCTGTTTTTT. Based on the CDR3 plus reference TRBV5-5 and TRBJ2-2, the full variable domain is DAGVTQSPTHLIKTRGQQVTLRCSPISGHKSVSWYQQVLGQGPQFIFQYYEKEERGRGNFPDRFSARQFPNYSSELNVNALLLGDSALYLCASSLAGQGVTGELFFGEGSRLTVL.

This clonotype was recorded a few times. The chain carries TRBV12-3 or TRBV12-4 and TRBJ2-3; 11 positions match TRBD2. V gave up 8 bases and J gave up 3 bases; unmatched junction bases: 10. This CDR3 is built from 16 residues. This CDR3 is CASPPGLAAGTDTQYF. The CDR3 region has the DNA TGTGCCAGCCCACCGGGACTAGCGGCCGGGACAGATACGCAGTATTTT.

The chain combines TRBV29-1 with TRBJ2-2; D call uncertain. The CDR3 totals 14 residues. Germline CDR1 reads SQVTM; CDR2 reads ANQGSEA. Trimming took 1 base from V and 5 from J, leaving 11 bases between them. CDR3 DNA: TGCAGCGTTGAAGGTGAAGTTGGAACCGGGGAGCTGTTTTTT. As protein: CSVEGEVGTGELFF.

The CDR3 nucleotides read TGTGCCAGCAGTTCCCGGGACTGGGGCTCGTCAACAGATACGCAGTATTTT. Protein: CASSSRDWGSSTDTQYF. V is TRBV6-5 and J is TRBJ2-3, with a possible D match to TRBD2 (6 bases). V lost 4 bases and J lost 3, with 20 bases in between. This CDR3 is 17 amino acids long. Germline loops: CDR1 MNHEY, CDR2 SVGAGI.

Here the CDR3 DNA reads TGTGCCAGCAGTTGGCACGAACTAACCCCCGGGGAGCTGTTTTTT. Amino acids: CASSWHELTPGELFF. The V call is TRBV6-5, the J call TRBJ2-2; D is uncertain. V was pared by 4 bases and J by 6 bases, with 15 bases between. Germline assignment: CDR1 MNHEY and CDR2 SVGAGI. The CDR3 runs to 15 residues.

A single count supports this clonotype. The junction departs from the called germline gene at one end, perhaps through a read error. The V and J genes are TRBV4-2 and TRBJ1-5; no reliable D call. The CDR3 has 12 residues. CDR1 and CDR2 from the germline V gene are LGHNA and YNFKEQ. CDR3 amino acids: CASSQDGEPQHF. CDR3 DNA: TGTGCCAGCAGCCAAGATGGGGAGCCCCAACATTTT.

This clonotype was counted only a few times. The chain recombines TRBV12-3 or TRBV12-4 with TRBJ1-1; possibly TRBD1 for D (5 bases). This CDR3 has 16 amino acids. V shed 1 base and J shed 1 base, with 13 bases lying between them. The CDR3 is CASSLVVPRENTEAFF. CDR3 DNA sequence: TGTGCCAGCAGTTTAGTCGTTCCCAGGGAGAACACTGAAGCTTTCTTT.

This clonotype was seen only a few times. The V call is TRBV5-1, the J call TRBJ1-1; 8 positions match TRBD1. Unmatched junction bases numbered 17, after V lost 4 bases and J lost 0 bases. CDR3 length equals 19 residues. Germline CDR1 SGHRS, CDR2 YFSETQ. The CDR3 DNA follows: TGCGCCAGCAGCGAACCACAAACGACAGGGGCCTTCATGAACACTGAAGCTTTCTTT. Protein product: CASSEPQTTGAFMNTEAFF. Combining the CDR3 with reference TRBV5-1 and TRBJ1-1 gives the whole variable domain KAGVTQTPRYLIKTRGQQVTLSCSPISGHRSVSWYQQTPGQGLQFLFEYFSETQRNKGNFPGRFSGRQFSNSRSEMNVSTLELGDSALYLCASSEPQTTGAFMNTEAFFGQGTRLTVV.

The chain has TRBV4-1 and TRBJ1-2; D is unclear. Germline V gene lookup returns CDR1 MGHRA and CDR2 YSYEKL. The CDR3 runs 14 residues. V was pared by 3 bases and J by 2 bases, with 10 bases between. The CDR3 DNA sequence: TGCGCCAGCAGCCAGGAAGGCATAAACTATGGCTACACCTTC. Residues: CASSQEGINYGYTF.

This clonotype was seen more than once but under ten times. Here the CDR3 reads CATSDVNLDGNEQYF. In nucleotides, the CDR3 is TGTGCCACCAGTGATGTGAACCTGGATGGAAACGAGCAGTACTTC. The chain combines TRBV24-1 with TRBJ2-7; D remains ambiguous. The ends were cut back, 3 bases at V and 5 bases at J, with 16 bases in the middle. This CDR3 comprises 15 residues. Germline values: CDR1 KGHDR, CDR2 SFDVKD.

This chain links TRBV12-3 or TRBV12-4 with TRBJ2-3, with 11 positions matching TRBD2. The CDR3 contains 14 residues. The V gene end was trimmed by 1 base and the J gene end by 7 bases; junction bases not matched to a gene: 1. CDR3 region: CASSLGLAGNTQYF. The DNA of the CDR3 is TGTGCCAGCAGTTTAGGACTAGCGGGGAATACGCAGTATTTT.

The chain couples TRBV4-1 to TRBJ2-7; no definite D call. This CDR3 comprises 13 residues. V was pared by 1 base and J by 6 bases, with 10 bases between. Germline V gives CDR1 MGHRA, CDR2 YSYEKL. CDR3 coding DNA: TGCGCCAGCAGCCAAGTGGGGTCAGTCGAGCAGTACTTC. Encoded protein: CASSQVGSVEQYF.

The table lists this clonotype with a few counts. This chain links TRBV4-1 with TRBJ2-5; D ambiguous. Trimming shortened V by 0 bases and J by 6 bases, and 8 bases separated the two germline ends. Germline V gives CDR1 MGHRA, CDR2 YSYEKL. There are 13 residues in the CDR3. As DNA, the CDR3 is TGCGCCAGCAGCCAAGATTCTTACCAGACCCAGTACTTC. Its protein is CASSQDSYQTQYF.

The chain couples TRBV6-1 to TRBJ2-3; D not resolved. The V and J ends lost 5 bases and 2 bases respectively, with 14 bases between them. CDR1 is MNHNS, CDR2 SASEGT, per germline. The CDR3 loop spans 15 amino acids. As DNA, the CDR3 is TGTGCCAGCAGTAGCTTGAAACTTCACACAGATACGCAGTATTTT. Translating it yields CASSSLKLHTDTQYF.

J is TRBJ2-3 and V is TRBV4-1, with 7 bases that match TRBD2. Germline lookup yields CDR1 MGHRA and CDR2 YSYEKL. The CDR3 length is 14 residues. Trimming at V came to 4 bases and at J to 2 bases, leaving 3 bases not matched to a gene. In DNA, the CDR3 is TGCGCCAGCAGCCGCGCGGGGGACACAGATACGCAGTATTTT. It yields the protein CASSRAGDTDTQYF.

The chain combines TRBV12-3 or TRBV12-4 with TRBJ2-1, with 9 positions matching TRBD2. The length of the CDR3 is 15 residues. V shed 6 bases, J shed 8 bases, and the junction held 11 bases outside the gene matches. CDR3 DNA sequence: TGTGCCAGCAGCGAAACAGATCAGCGGGGGGATGAGCAGTTCTTC. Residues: CASSETDQRGDEQFF.

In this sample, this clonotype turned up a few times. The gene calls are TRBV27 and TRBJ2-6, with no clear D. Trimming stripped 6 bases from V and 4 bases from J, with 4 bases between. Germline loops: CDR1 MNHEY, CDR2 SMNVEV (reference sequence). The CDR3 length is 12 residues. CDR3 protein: CASRGGANVLTF. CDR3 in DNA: TGTGCCAGCAGGGGGGGGGCCAACGTCCTGACTTTC.

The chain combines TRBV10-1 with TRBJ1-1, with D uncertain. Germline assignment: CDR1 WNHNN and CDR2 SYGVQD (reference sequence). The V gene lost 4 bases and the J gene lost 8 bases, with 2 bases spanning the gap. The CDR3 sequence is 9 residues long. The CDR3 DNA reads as TGCGCCAGCAGTGCCGAAGCTTTCTTT. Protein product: CASSAEAFF.

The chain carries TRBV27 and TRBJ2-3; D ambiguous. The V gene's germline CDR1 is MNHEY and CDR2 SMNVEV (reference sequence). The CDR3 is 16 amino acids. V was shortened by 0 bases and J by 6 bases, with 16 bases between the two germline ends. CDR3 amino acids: CASSLSAATGPDTQYF. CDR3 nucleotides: TGTGCCAGCAGTTTATCCGCGGCGACTGGTCCGGATACGCAGTATTTT.

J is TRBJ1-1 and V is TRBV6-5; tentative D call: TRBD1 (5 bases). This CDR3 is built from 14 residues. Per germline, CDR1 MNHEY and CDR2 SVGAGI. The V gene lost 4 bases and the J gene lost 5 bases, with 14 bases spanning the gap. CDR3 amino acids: CASSSLGGGTEAFF. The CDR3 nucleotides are TGTGCCAGCAGTTCCCTCGGGGGTGGAACTGAAGCTTTCTTT.

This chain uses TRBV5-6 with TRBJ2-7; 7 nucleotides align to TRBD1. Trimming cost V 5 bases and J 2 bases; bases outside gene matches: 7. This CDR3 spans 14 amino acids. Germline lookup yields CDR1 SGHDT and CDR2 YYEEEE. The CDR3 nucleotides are TGTGCCAGCAGACGGGGACAGCAAACCTACGAGCAGTACTTC. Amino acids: CASRRGQQTYEQYF.

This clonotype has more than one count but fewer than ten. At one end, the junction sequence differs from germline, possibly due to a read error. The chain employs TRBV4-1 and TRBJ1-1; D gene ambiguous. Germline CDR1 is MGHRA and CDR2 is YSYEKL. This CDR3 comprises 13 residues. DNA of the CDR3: TGCGCCAGCAGCCAAGTCGATGCCGGCGTCATAGCATTT. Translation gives CASSQVDAGVIAF.

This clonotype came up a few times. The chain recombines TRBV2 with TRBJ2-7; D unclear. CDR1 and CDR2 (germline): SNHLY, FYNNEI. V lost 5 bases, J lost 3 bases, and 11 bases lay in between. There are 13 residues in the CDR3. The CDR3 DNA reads TGTGCCAGCAGTCCCCCTCGGGTCTACGAGCAGTACTTC. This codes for CASSPPRVYEQYF.

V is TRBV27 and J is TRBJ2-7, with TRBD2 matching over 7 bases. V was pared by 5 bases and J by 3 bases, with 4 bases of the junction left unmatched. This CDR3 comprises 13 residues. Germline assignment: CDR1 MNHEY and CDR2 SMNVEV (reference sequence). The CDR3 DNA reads TGTGCCAGCAGTCTTCGCGGGGGCTACGAGCAGTACTTC. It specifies CASSLRGGYEQYF.

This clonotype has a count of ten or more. Written as DNA, the CDR3 is TGTGCCAGCAAGGCAGGGGTGAATTCACCCCTCCACTTT. It yields the protein CASKAGVNSPLHF. This chain joins TRBV6-1 and TRBJ1-6, with D perhaps TRBD1 (6 bases). Per germline, CDR1 MNHNS and CDR2 SASEGT. The V and J ends lost 7 bases and 7 bases respectively, with 11 bases between them. CDR3 size: 13 residues.

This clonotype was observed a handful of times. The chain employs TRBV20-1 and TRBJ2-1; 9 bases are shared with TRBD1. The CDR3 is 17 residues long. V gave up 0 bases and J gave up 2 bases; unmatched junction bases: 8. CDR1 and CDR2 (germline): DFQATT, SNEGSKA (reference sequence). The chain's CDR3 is CSARDQSGTGTYNEQFF. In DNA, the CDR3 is TGCAGTGCTAGAGATCAATCTGGGACAGGGACCTACAATGAGCAGTTCTTC.

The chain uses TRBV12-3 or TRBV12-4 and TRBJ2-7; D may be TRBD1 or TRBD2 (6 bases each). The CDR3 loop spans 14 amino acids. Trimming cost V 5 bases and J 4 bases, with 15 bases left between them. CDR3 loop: CASSPPGARYEQYF. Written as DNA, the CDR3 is TGTGCCAGCAGTCCCCCGGGGGCGCGGTACGAGCAGTACTTC.

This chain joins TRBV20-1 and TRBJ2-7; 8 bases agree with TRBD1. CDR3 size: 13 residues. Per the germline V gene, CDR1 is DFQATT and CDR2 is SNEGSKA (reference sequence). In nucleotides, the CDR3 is TGCAGGATTACGGGACAGGAGCTCTACGAGCAGTACTTC. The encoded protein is CRITGQELYEQYF.

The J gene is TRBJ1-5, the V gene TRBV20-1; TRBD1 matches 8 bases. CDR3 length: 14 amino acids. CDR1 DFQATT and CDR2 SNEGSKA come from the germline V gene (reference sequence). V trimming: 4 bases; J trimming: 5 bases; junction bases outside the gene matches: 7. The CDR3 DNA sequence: TGCAGTGCTAAGAGACAGGGGTTGGATCAGCCCCAGCATTTT. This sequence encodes CSAKRQGLDQPQHF.

CDR3 sequence reads: CSARGVGTGSSRSYEQYF. CDR3 nucleotides: TGCAGTGCTAGAGGTGTTGGGACAGGGAGTAGTAGATCCTACGAGCAGTACTTC. The V call is TRBV20-1, the J call TRBJ2-7; TRBD1 agrees at 9 bases. Germline CDR1 reads DFQATT; CDR2 reads SNEGSKA (reference sequence). V lost 1 base and J lost 1; bases outside the gene matches: 14. There are 18 residues in the CDR3.